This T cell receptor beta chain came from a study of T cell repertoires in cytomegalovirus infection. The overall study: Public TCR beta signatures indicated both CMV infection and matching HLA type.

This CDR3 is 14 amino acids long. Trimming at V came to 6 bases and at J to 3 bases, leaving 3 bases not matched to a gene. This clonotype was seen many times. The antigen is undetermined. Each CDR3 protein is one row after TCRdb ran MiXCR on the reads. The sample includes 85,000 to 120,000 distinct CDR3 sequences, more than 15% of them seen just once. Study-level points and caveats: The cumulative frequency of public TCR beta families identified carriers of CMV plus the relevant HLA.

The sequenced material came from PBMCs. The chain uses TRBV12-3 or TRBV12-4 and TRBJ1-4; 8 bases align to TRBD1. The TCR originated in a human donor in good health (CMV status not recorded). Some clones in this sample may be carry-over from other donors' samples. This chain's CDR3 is CASSPGQANEKLFF. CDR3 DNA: TGTGCCAGCAGCCCGGGACAGGCTAATGAAAAACTGTTTTTT.